This T cell receptor (beta chain) was recorded in a study of cytomegalovirus exposure and HLA in healthy donors. Findings of the study overall: Among the CMV-associated chains, a few were confirmed in vitro as specific for CMV antigens.

The PCR was carried out with 60 Vbeta primers and 13 Jbeta primers. Clones were read by immunoSEQ multiplex PCR, and TCRdb kept only the in-frame ones, dropping some. The sample is made up of roughly 69,000 clones, and the top ten hold over 1.5% of it. Comment on this clone: Its target is not known.

The sample was PBMCs. This clonotype was sampled from a young woman in good health and CMV-seronegative.

CDR3 amino acids: CASSPQDRGRSPLHF. In nucleotides, the CDR3 is TGTGCCAGCTCACCCCAGGACAGGGGGCGGTCACCCCTCCACTTT. The V gene is TRBV18, the J gene TRBJ1-6; 11 nucleotides align to TRBD1. CDR1 is KGHSH, CDR2 LQKENI, per germline. The CDR3 consists of 15 residues. The trim removed 3 bases at V and 10 bases at J, leaving 5 bases unmatched. The whole variable domain, filled in from reference TRBV18 and TRBJ1-6, reads NAGVMQNPRHLVRRRGQEARLRCSPMKGHSHVYWYRQLPEEGLKFMVYLQKENIIDESGMPKERFSAEFPKEGPSILRIQQVVRGDSAAYFCASSPQDRGRSPLHFGNGTRLTVT.